Ten or more counts support the clone carrying this T cell receptor (beta chain). This sample is part of a study of T-cell memory formation after mild COVID-19. UMIs and sample barcodes were carried by the TCR alpha and TCR beta cDNA libraries that 5'RACE produced using constant-segment primers. One entry per CDR3 protein, called by TCRdb with MiXCR from the 5' RACE reads. The sample yields about 310,000 distinct CDR3 sequences, roughly 15% seen once. Germline lookup yields CDR1 SGHRS and CDR2 YFSETQ. V gave up 0 bases and J gave up 4 bases, with 7 bases separating them. CDR3 size: 13 residues. The chain carries TRBV5-1 and TRBJ2-5, with no clear D. The receptor was isolated from a man in his late teens or twenties who had mild COVID-19 (a few samples of this study predate the infection). Cell type and time point are not known. The sample was PBMCs or a T cell subset sorted from them (not recorded which). The chain's CDR3 is CASSLAVAETQYF. As DNA, the CDR3 is TGCGCCAGCAGCTTGGCGGTCGCAGAGACCCAGTACTTC.